This T cell receptor beta chain was retrieved from a study of early T cells in non-severe SARS-CoV-2 infection. The overall study: It was bulk RNA from unsorted whole blood that was sequenced, and the chains were unpaired.

Individual cDNA molecules received unique molecular identifiers. TCRdb reprocessed the 5' RACE reads with MiXCR, giving one entry per CDR3 protein. In the table there are some 64,000 distinct CDR3 sequences, 13% of which are singletons. Notes on this clonotype: Its antigen is undetermined.

Study-level results: Anti-spike CD8 specificities were favored by VDJdb matching, whose results missed private and CD4 specificities.

Per germline, CDR1 SQVTM and CDR2 ANQGSEA. With 6 bases clipped from V and 13 bases from J, the junction kept 6 bases outside the gene matches. The CDR3 is 10 residues long. Source material: whole blood. This sequence originates from an adult who was a healthcare worker with PCR-confirmed SARS-CoV-2 infection or an uninfected control (not recorded which). The chain links TRBV29-1 to TRBJ2-1, with 7 bases identical to TRBD1. The CDR3 here is CSVARDSQFF. The CDR3 coding sequence is TGCAGCGTCGCCCGGGACAGTCAGTTCTTC.